The 22 T cell receptor beta chains below come from one sample, sequenced in a study of B cell selection in AIRE deficiency. Sorting defined conventional CD4 T cells as CD4+CD127+. The repertoire was sequenced with immunoSEQ multiplex PCR; TCRdb's copy has only in-frame clones and lacks some. The table includes 25,000 or so clones, roughly 97% detected once. Sequencing used conventional CD4+ T cells sorted from PBMCs. The receptors stem from a human donor with AIRE deficiency.

The rearrangement links TRBV12-5 to TRBJ2-1, with D tentatively TRBD2 (6 bases). The germline gives CDR1 LGHNT, CDR2 FRNRAP. The V and J ends lost 0 bases and 4 bases respectively, with 25 bases between them. This CDR3 is 20 amino acids long. In nucleotides, the CDR3 is TGTGCTAGTGGTTTGGTCCCCGCAATTCCGGTAGCGGAGTTTTACAATGAGCAGTTCTTC. Residues: CASGLVPAIPVAEFYNEQFF.

The chain recombines TRBV28 with TRBJ1-4; D ambiguous. From germline, CDR1 is MDHEN and CDR2 SYDVKM. Trimming cost V 1 base and J 0 bases, with 12 bases left between them. This CDR3 is built from 17 residues. This CDR3 reads CASSLSTAIPTNEKLFF. CDR3 coding DNA: TGTGCCAGCAGTTTATCGACGGCCATACCAACTAATGAAAAACTGTTTTTT.

This chain joins TRBV6-6 and TRBJ2-2; the D is unclear. The V and J ends lost 8 bases and 1 base respectively, with 8 bases between them. Germline CDR1 is MNHNY and CDR2 is SVGAGI (reference sequence). The CDR3 covers 13 residues. This chain's CDR3 is CASGVVNTGELFF. The DNA of the CDR3 is TGTGCCAGCGGTGTAGTGAACACCGGGGAGCTGTTTTTT.

This chain uses TRBV30 with TRBJ2-1, with 9 bases aligning to TRBD2. Trimming removed 0 bases from V and 10 bases from J; junction bases left unmatched: 7. The CDR3 extends over 14 amino acids. Germline V gene lookup returns CDR1 GTSNPN and CDR2 SVGIG (reference sequence). The CDR3 loop is CAWSVSSGSHEQFF. The CDR3 DNA follows: TGTGCCTGGAGTGTTAGTAGCGGGAGTCACGAGCAGTTCTTC. Full variable domain (remainder filled in from reference TRBV30 and TRBJ2-1): SQTIHQWPATLVQPVGSPLSLECTVEGTSNPNLYWYRQAAGRGLQLLFYSVGIGQISSEVPQNLSASRPQDRQFILSSKKLLLSDSGFYLCAWSVSSGSHEQFFGPGTRLTVL.

The chain employs TRBV28 and TRBJ2-6; TRBD2 matches 10 bases. Germline loops: CDR1 MDHEN, CDR2 SYDVKM. V was pared by 8 bases and J by 4 bases, with 8 bases of the junction left unmatched. This CDR3 region has 16 residues. The CDR3 here is CASGLAGVAGANVLTF. The CDR3 nucleotides read TGTGCCAGCGGTCTAGCGGGAGTTGCCGGGGCCAACGTCCTGACTTTC.

The rearrangement links TRBV5-1 to TRBJ1-3; no clear D. The V and J ends lost 2 bases and 0 bases respectively, with 9 bases between them. The CDR3 runs to 15 residues. The germline CDR1 and CDR2 sequences are SGHRS and YFSETQ. CDR3: CASSFSAASGNTIYF. CDR3 sequence (DNA): TGCGCCAGCAGCTTTTCGGCAGCCTCTGGAAACACCATATATTTT.

The CDR3 DNA follows: TGTGCCAGCAGTCTGCCCGCCACCTCTAGTTCCCACGAGCAGTACTTC. Translated: CASSLPATSSSHEQYF. This chain links TRBV28 with TRBJ2-7; D remains ambiguous. The CDR3 is 16 residues long. Germline-derived CDR1 and CDR2 are MDHEN and SYDVKM. Trimming took 5 bases from V and 5 from J, leaving 22 bases between them.

V is TRBV28 and J is TRBJ2-1, with 11 bases identical to TRBD2. V lost 3 bases to trimming and J lost 1 base; unmatched junction nucleotides: 2. This CDR3 contains 16 residues. CDR1 is MDHEN and CDR2 is SYDVKM in the germline V gene. CDR3 loop: CASSFRLAGSYNEQFF. The CDR3 DNA follows: TGTGCCAGCAGTTTTAGACTAGCGGGATCCTACAATGAGCAGTTCTTC.

The rearrangement links TRBV7-2 to TRBJ2-7, with D possibly being TRBD1 (6 bases). CDR3 length: 13 residues. Germline V gives CDR1 SGHTA, CDR2 FQGNSA. Trimming pared 4 bases from V and 0 bases from J, leaving 7 bases between. The CDR3 region has the DNA TGTGCCAGCAGCTCCAGGGGCTCCTACGAGCAGTACTTC. Its translation is CASSSRGSYEQYF.

The chain carries TRBV6-1 and TRBJ2-7; possible D gene TRBD2, 5 bases. This CDR3 has 14 residues. The germline V and J ends were trimmed by 6 bases and 1 base, with 13 bases remaining between them. Germline lookup yields CDR1 MNHNS and CDR2 SASEGT. CDR3 sequence (DNA): TGTGCCAGCAGAAAGTCAGGAGGTTCCTACGAGCAGTACTTC. Encoded protein: CASRKSGGSYEQYF.

J is TRBJ1-1 and V is TRBV10-2, with unresolved D. CDR1 and CDR2 from the germline V gene are WSHSY and SAAADI. The CDR3 contains 12 residues. The germline V and J ends were trimmed by 5 bases and 2 bases, with 6 bases remaining between them. The CDR3: CASSKYNTEAFF. The CDR3 DNA follows: TGCGCCAGCAGTAAGTACAACACTGAAGCTTTCTTT.

J is TRBJ2-1 and V is TRBV6-1, with 9 bases that match TRBD1. The CDR3 is made up of 15 amino acids. Germline V lookup: CDR1 MNHNS, CDR2 SASEGT. V trimming: 6 bases; J trimming: 16 bases; junction bases outside the gene matches: 19. CDR3 in amino acids: CASSLSGTGPRGNFF. The CDR3 DNA reads as TGTGCCAGCAGCCTGAGTGGGACAGGGCCTCGAGGGAATTTCTTC.

The chain couples TRBV4-1 to TRBJ2-4; D is possibly TRBD1 or TRBD2 (6 bases each). The germline V gene has CDR1 MGHRA and CDR2 YSYEKL. There are 15 residues in the CDR3. Trimming removed 6 bases from V and 9 bases from J, with 21 bases in between. This CDR3 reads CASSPSGAVGGIQYF. The CDR3 coding sequence is TGCGCCAGCAGTCCCTCGGGGGCGGTTGGAGGCATTCAGTACTTC.

V usage is TRBV6-5 and J usage is TRBJ1-2; the match to TRBD1 covers 7 bases. Trimming cost V 2 bases and J 3 bases; bases outside gene matches: 0. Looked up from germline, CDR1 is MNHEY and CDR2 is SVGAGI. The CDR3 extends over 13 amino acids. The DNA of the CDR3 is TGTGCCAGCAGTTACACAGGGGACTATGGCTACACCTTC. Its protein is CASSYTGDYGYTF.

This rearrangement joins TRBV11-1 to TRBJ1-5, with a weak D call TRBD1 (5 bases). Trimming left V 1 base short and J 4 bases short, with 14 bases between. This CDR3 spans 16 amino acids. Germline CDR1 is SGHAT and CDR2 is FQDESV (reference sequence). In DNA, the CDR3 is TGTGCCAGCAGCTTAGGGGGCAGAAACCCTAATCAGCCCCAGCATTTT. Translation: CASSLGGRNPNQPQHF. Using reference TRBV11-1 and TRBJ1-5 for the parts outside the CDR3, the full variable domain is EAEVAQSPRYKITEKSQAVAFWCDPISGHATLYWYRQILGQGPELLVQFQDESVVDDSQLPKDRFSAERLKGVDSTLKIQPAELGDSAMYLCASSLGGRNPNQPQHFGDGTRLSIL.

The J gene is TRBJ1-2, the V gene TRBV28; D is uncertain. The germline V gene encodes CDR1 MDHEN and CDR2 SYDVKM. The CDR3 runs 11 residues. Trimming cost V 4 bases and J 7 bases, with 7 bases left between them. CDR3: CASSSGRGYTF. DNA for the CDR3: TGTGCCAGCAGTTCAGGTCGTGGCTACACCTTC.

The chain employs TRBV29-1 and TRBJ2-3; 8 nucleotides match TRBD2. Germline CDR1 SQVTM, CDR2 ANQGSEA. The ends lost 6 bases at V and 8 bases at J; junction bases unmatched: 16. The CDR3 totals 15 residues. CDR3 nucleotide sequence: TGCAGCGTCGAACCGGGACTAGTAAGGCGCGGTACGCAGTATTTT. This gives the protein CSVEPGLVRRGTQYF.

The chain has TRBV28 and TRBJ2-1; D is possibly TRBD1 (6 bases). V lost 2 bases and J lost 6, with 20 bases in between. This CDR3 is 17 amino acids long. CDR1 and CDR2 from the germline V gene are MDHEN and SYDVKM. The CDR3 DNA is TGTGCCAGCAGTTTACCCCAAGACAGGCTCAACCTCAATGAGCAGTTCTTC. Translating it yields CASSLPQDRLNLNEQFF.

V usage is TRBV14 and J usage is TRBJ2-2; TRBD2 is a possible D gene (5 bases). This CDR3 comprises 18 residues. Germline V gene data show CDR1 as SGHDN and CDR2 as FVKESK. The V end lost 3 bases, the J end lost 4 bases, and 21 bases lay between the germline ends. The CDR3, as DNA: TGTGCCAGCAGCCACAGAGACTACAAAGCCCGAGTCACCGGGGAGCTGTTTTTT. Its protein is CASSHRDYKARVTGELFF.

The CDR3 loop is CASRIPTGTGTPLHF. Written as DNA, the CDR3 is TGTGCCAGCAGGATCCCGACAGGAACTGGGACACCCCTCCACTTT. The V and J genes are TRBV2 and TRBJ1-6; D may be TRBD1 (6 bases). The CDR3 is 15 residues long. Germline V lookup: CDR1 SNHLY, CDR2 FYNNEI. V lost 6 bases, J lost 11 bases, and 20 bases lay in between.

In this sample, this clone turned up a few times. J is TRBJ2-7 and V is TRBV30; 10 nucleotides align to TRBD1. The length of the CDR3 is 13 residues. CDR1 is GTSNPN, CDR2 SVGIG, per germline (reference sequence). V dropped 5 bases and J dropped 4; count of bases not matched to a gene: 5. Written as DNA, the CDR3 is TGTGCCTGGGGGACAGGGGTTCGTTACGAGCAGTACTTC. Translating it yields CAWGTGVRYEQYF. Using reference TRBV30 and TRBJ2-7 for the parts outside the CDR3, the full variable domain is SQTIHQWPATLVQPVGSPLSLECTVEGTSNPNLYWYRQAAGRGLQLLFYSVGIGQISSEVPQNLSASRPQDRQFILSSKKLLLSDSGFYLCAWGTGVRYEQYFGPGTRLTVT.

The V and J genes are TRBV12-2 and TRBJ1-2; the table's D call, TRBD1, was not checked against the DNA. TRBV12-2 is noted as a pseudogene. The CDR3 is made up of 16 amino acids. The CDR3 region is CASRLAGPGQNYGYTF. For the CDR3, the DNA is TGTGCAAGTCGCTTAGCGGGGCCGGGACAAAACTATGGCTACACCTTC.